This is a list of T cell receptor beta chains from one sample in a study of early T cells in non-severe SARS-CoV-2 infection. TCRdb reanalysed the 5' RACE reads using MiXCR and keeps one entry per CDR3 protein. The table has roughly 70,000 distinct CDR3 sequences, about 13% seen once. The specimen was whole blood. The receptor set was obtained from an adult who was a healthcare worker with PCR-confirmed SARS-CoV-2 infection or an uninfected control (not recorded which). The CDR3 runs from the conserved cysteine through the conserved F or W. D genes are given only for firm matches. Size values are once, few and many counts, or a class for expanded clones, and some rows have none.

TRBJ1-2 | TRBV7-9 | many | TRBD1 | TGTGCCAGCAGTCGAGCTGTGGGACAGGGGATGGGTGGCTACACCTTC | CASSRAVGQGMGGYTF
TRBJ2-1 | TRBV12-3/TRBV12-4 | few | NA | TGTGCCAGCAGTTCCGAGGGAACGAATGAGCAGTTCTTC | CASSSEGTNEQFF
TRBJ2-1 | TRBV30 | NA | TRBD2 | TGTGCCTGGAGGCCCCGGGGAGCCAAGGGAGGGGAGCAGTTCTTC | CAWRPRGAKGGEQFF
TRBJ1-1 | TRBV18 | many | NA | TGTGCCAGCTCAAGTCAGGGAACTGAAGCTTTCTTT | CASSSQGTEAFF
TRBJ2-2 | TRBV11-2 | many | NA | TGTGCCAGCAGCTTAATCCTCAACGGGGAGCTGTTTTTT | CASSLILNGELFF
TRBJ2-3 | TRBV10-3 | NA | TRBD2 | TGTGCCATCAGTCAGGGGACTAGCGGGGGAGGGCCAGATACGCAGTATTTT | CAISQGTSGGGPDTQYF
TRBJ2-5 | TRBV11-2 | NA | NA | TGTGCCAGCAGAGTAACAGGGAGCGAGACCCAGTACTTC | CASRVTGSETQYF
TRBJ1-5 | TRBV2 | many | NA | TGTGCCAGCAGTGAAGGGGCGGATCAGCCCCAGCATTTT | CASSEGADQPQHF
TRBJ1-5 | TRBV7-6 | many | NA | TGTGCCAGCAGCCTAGGGGAGAATCAGCCCCAGCATTTT | CASSLGENQPQHF
TRBJ1-3 | TRBV5-4 | few | NA | TGTGCCAGCAGCCCGGGAGGATTCTCTGGAAACACCATATATTTT | CASSPGGFSGNTIYF
TRBJ2-1 | TRBV29-1 | NA | NA | TGCAGCGTTTCCTTGGTGTCCTACAATGAGCAGTTCTTC | CSVSLVSYNEQFF
TRBJ2-3 | TRBV5-1 | many | TRBD1 | TGCGCCAGCAGCCTGACAGGGGCTAGCACAGATACGCAGTATTTT | CASSLTGASTDTQYF
TRBJ1-4 | TRBV5-1 | NA | NA | TGCGCCAGCAGCTTTGATACCGGGACGACTAATGAAAAACTGTTTTTT | CASSFDTGTTNEKLFF
TRBJ2-7 | TRBV5-1 | few | NA | TGCGCCAGCAGCTTGGCCGGAGACCACGAGCAGTACTTC | CASSLAGDHEQYF
TRBJ1-2 | TRBV7-8 | many | NA | TGTGCCAGCAGCCCGACCCTAGGGCGTGGGAACTATGGCTACACCTTC | CASSPTLGRGNYGYTF
TRBJ2-1 | TRBV4-3 | NA | TRBD2 | TGCGCCAGCAGCCAAGAAGCGGGACTAGCGGCTGTTGAGCAGTTCTTC | CASSQEAGLAAVEQFF
TRBJ1-1 | TRBV5-1 | NA | TRBD1 | TGCGCCAGCAGCTTGTACAGGGGAGGCACTGAAGCTTTCTTT | CASSLYRGGTEAFF
TRBJ1-2 | TRBV20-1 | many | TRBD1 | TGCAGTGCTAGTCCCACAGGGGGCGCTGGGGGCTACACCTTC | CSASPTGGAGGYTF